The 2 T cell receptor beta chains given below trace back to one sample, sequenced in a study of T-cell memory formation after mild COVID-19. TCRdb reanalysed the 5' RACE reads using MiXCR and keeps one entry per CDR3 protein. The sample has about 470,000 distinct CDR3 sequences, around 27% seen once. Sequenced material: PBMCs or a T cell subset sorted from them (not recorded which). Receptors were obtained from an adult woman who had mild COVID-19 (a few samples of this study predate the infection). Cell type and time point are not known.

This clonotype was counted a few times. The rearrangement joins TRBV6-6 to TRBJ2-7; D could derive from TRBD1 or TRBD2 (6 bases each). This CDR3 comprises 12 residues. V gave up 6 bases and J gave up 6 bases, with 12 bases separating them. Germline values: CDR1 MNHNY, CDR2 SVGAGI (reference sequence). The CDR3 is CASSSRGGEQYF. The CDR3 DNA reads TGTGCCAGCAGCTCCAGGGGAGGCGAGCAGTACTTC.

This clonotype has a handful of counts. This sequence joins TRBV10-3 and TRBJ2-7; D unclear. Germline V gene data show CDR1 as ENHRY and CDR2 as SYGVKD. The CDR3 has 13 residues. V was clipped by 0 bases and J by 0 bases, with 3 bases between them. The CDR3 spells CAISESTSYEQYF. Here the CDR3 DNA reads TGTGCCATCAGTGAGTCGACCTCCTACGAGCAGTACTTC.